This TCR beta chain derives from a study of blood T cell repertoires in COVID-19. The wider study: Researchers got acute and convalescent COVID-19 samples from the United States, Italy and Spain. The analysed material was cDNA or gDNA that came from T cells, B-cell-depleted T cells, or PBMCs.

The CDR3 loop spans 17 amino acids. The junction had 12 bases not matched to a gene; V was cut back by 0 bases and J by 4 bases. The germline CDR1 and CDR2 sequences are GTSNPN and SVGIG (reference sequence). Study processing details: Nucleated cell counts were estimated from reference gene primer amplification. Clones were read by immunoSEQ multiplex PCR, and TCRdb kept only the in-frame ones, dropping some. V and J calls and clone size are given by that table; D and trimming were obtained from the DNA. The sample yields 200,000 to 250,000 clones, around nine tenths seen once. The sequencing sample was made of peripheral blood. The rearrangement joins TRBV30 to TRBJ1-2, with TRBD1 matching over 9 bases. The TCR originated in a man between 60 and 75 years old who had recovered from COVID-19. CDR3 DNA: TGTGCCTGGAGTGTTATGGGACAGGGTGCGACAGGCTATGGCTACACCTTC. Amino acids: CAWSVMGQGATGYGYTF. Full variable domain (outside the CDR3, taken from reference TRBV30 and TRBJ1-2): SQTIHQWPATLVQPVGSPLSLECTVEGTSNPNLYWYRQAAGRGLQLLFYSVGIGQISSEVPQNLSASRPQDRQFILSSKKLLLSDSGFYLCAWSVMGQGATGYGYTFGSGTRLTVV.